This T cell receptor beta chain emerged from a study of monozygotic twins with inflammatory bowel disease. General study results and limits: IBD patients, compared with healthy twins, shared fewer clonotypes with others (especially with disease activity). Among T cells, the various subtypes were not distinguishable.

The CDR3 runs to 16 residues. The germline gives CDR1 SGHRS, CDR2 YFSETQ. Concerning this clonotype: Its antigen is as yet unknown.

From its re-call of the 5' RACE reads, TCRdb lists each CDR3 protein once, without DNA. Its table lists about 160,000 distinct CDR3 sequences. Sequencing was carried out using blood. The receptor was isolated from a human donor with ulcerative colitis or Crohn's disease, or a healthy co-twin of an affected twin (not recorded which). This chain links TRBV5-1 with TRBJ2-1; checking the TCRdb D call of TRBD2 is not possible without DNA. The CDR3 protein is CASSGGGAPSYNEQFF.